Each of the 16 T cell receptor beta chains below was sequenced from the same sample in a study of blood T cell repertoires in COVID-19. Method: immunoSEQ multiplex PCR; TCRdb's copy keeps in-frame clones and lacks some. The sample contains approximately 180,000 clones, about 79% of which appear only once. Material: PBMCs or T cells enriched from blood (not recorded which). These receptors were collected from a man aged 45 to 65 who had recovered from COVID-19.

As for this clone: Distinct nucleotide sequences in the sample also encode this CDR3. V is TRBV5-1 and J is TRBJ1-5, with 7 bases matching TRBD1. With 0 bases clipped from V and 6 bases from J, the junction kept 3 bases outside the gene matches. This CDR3 contains 14 residues. Looked up from germline, CDR1 is SGHRS and CDR2 is YFSETQ. The CDR3 here is CASSLDRGGQPQHF. The CDR3 bases are TGCGCCAGCAGCTTGGACAGGGGAGGTCAGCCCCAGCATTTT.

V and J are TRBV5-1 and TRBJ1-4; D call uncertain. This CDR3 spans 13 amino acids. Germline V gene sequence: CDR1 SGHRS, CDR2 YFSETQ. Trimming shortened V by 7 bases and J by 4 bases, and 11 bases separated the two germline ends. CDR3 region: CASREGLNEKLFF. The CDR3 DNA sequence: TGCGCCAGCCGTGAGGGTCTTAATGAAAAACTGTTTTTT.

The gene calls are TRBV29-1 and TRBJ2-2; 9 bases agree with TRBD1. The germline V gene encodes CDR1 SQVTM and CDR2 ANQGSEA. The CDR3 covers 15 residues. V lost 6 bases and J lost 3; bases outside the gene matches: 8. The CDR3 is CSVNAGTGYTGELFF. DNA for the CDR3: TGCAGCGTGAACGCCGGGACAGGGTACACCGGGGAGCTGTTTTTT.

The chain uses TRBV29-1 and TRBJ2-1; weak D call: TRBD2 (6 bases). CDR1 and CDR2 from the germline V gene are SQVTM and ANQGSEA. This CDR3 has 13 amino acids. CDR3 DNA sequence: TGCAGTAAAAGGGACTTTGGGAACAATGAGCAGTTCTTC. Amino acids: CSKRDFGNNEQFF.

The CDR3: CASSDTGGIGSGNTIYF. Written as DNA, the CDR3 is TGTGCCAGCAGCGATACCGGGGGGATCGGCTCTGGAAACACCATATATTTT. V gene TRBV9 combines with J gene TRBJ1-3, with a weak D call TRBD1 (5 bases). Germline CDR1 SGDLS, CDR2 YYNGEE. There are 17 residues in the CDR3. V gave up 3 bases and J gave up 0 bases, with 16 bases separating them. Full variable domain (missing parts from reference TRBV9 and TRBJ1-3): DSGVTQTPKHLITATGQRVTLRCSPRSGDLSVYWYQQSLDQGLQFLIQYYNGEERAKGNILERFSAQQFPDLHSELNLSSLELGDSALYFCASSDTGGIGSGNTIYFGEGSWLTVV.

The CDR3 sequence: CASSPLGTGYNEQFF. The CDR3 DNA follows: TGTGCCAGCAGCCCTTTAGGGACAGGGTACAATGAGCAGTTCTTC. This rearrangement joins TRBV14 to TRBJ2-1; 9 bases are shared with TRBD1. The CDR3 is 15 amino acids. CDR1 is SGHDN, CDR2 FVKESK, per germline. V lost 4 bases, J lost 4 bases, and 5 bases stayed unmatched.

The chain has TRBV7-8 and TRBJ2-5; tentative D call: TRBD1 (6 bases). Germline V gives CDR1 SGHVS, CDR2 FQNEAQ. V lost 8 bases to trimming and J lost 2 bases, with 18 bases between them. This CDR3 is built from 15 residues. The CDR3 nucleotides are TGTGCCAGCCAGATTTTGGGACAACGTCAAGAGACCCAGTACTTC. Amino acids: CASQILGQRQETQYF.

This chain joins TRBV5-1 and TRBJ1-2; 12 nucleotides align to TRBD1. The germline V gene has CDR1 SGHRS and CDR2 YFSETQ. V gave up 4 bases and J gave up 8 bases; unmatched junction bases: 6. The CDR3 has 14 amino acids. The CDR3 sequence: CASSRGQGALGYTF. As DNA, the CDR3 is TGCGCCAGCAGCAGGGGACAGGGGGCGCTCGGCTACACCTTC.

In DNA form, the CDR3 reads TGTGCCAGCAGCTTAGCCTGGACAGCCGGCACAGATACGCAGTATTTT. Protein product: CASSLAWTAGTDTQYF. J is TRBJ2-3 and V is TRBV7-9; possible D gene TRBD1, 6 bases. CDR1 and CDR2 from the germline V gene are SEHNR and FQNEAQ (reference sequence). Trimming took 0 bases from V and 1 from J, leaving 11 bases between them. This CDR3 has 16 residues.

The chain is built from TRBV7-9 and TRBJ1-1, with D possibly being TRBD1 (6 bases). Trimming cost V 5 bases and J 1 base, with 17 bases left between them. The germline V gene has CDR1 SEHNR and CDR2 FQNEAQ (reference sequence). The CDR3 covers 16 residues. This CDR3 reads CASSPQGQGPNTEAFF. CDR3 in DNA: TGTGCCAGCAGCCCTCAAGGCCAGGGGCCGAACACTGAAGCTTTCTTT.

About this clone itself: An end of the junction does not agree with germline; a read error may underlie this. The rearrangement links TRBV28 to TRBJ2-5, with 12 bases matching TRBD1. In germline, CDR1 is MDHEN, CDR2 SYDVKM. CDR3 length: 13 amino acids. The CDR3 region has the DNA TGTGCCAGCAGCCCGGGACAGGGGGCCCTTTTGGACTTC. Protein sequence: CASSPGQGALLDF.

In this sample, this clone turned up once. This chain joins TRBV7-2 and TRBJ2-1; maybe TRBD1 (6 bases). CDR3 length: 13 amino acids. Germline CDR1 is SGHTA and CDR2 is FQGNSA. The V end lost 4 bases, the J end lost 2 bases, and 6 bases lay between the germline ends. CDR3: CASSWDTYNEQFF. The CDR3 bases are TGTGCCAGCAGCTGGGACACCTACAATGAGCAGTTCTTC.

The V gene is TRBV29-1, the J gene TRBJ2-5; maybe TRBD1 (7 bases). CDR1 and CDR2 from the germline V gene are SQVTM and ANQGSEA. The V and J ends lost 5 bases and 4 bases respectively, with 11 bases between them. The CDR3 has 12 amino acids. CDR3 DNA: TGCAGCGTTCATCAGGGGGGAGAGACCCAGTACTTC. Translating gives CSVHQGGETQYF.

There are a few counts of this clone. The chain is built from TRBV28 and TRBJ1-2; D possibly corresponds to TRBD1 (5 bases). The V gene lost 8 bases and the J gene lost 4 bases, with 14 bases spanning the gap. The CDR3 is made up of 13 amino acids. From germline, CDR1 is MDHEN and CDR2 SYDVKM. CDR3 loop: CASSGETAYGYTF. The CDR3 DNA reads TGTGCCAGCTCGGGTGAGACAGCCTATGGCTACACCTTC.

The chain joins TRBV5-8 to TRBJ2-3, with 11 bases that match TRBD2. Trimming at V came to 4 bases and at J to 2 bases, leaving 6 bases not matched to a gene. The CDR3 is made up of 16 amino acids. Germline-derived CDR1 and CDR2 are SGHTS and YDEGEE. CDR3 sequence (DNA): TGTGCCAGCAGCGGTGGGACTAGCGGAAACACAGATACGCAGTATTTT. Translated: CASSGGTSGNTDTQYF.

DNA for the CDR3: TGTGCCAGCTCTATTGACAGGACAGGGGAGACCCAGTACTTC. Translation gives CASSIDRTGETQYF. This chain joins TRBV18 and TRBJ2-5; 8 nucleotides agree with TRBD1. Germline V gene sequence: CDR1 KGHSH, CDR2 LQKENI. The length of the CDR3 is 14 residues. V shed 6 bases, J shed 5 bases, and the junction held 8 bases outside the gene matches.